This T cell receptor (beta chain) stems from a study of cytomegalovirus exposure and HLA in healthy donors. Study conclusions and caveats: Reports indicated that the classifier achieved high specificity and sensitivity in diagnosing cytomegalovirus status.

The CDR3 is 14 amino acids. The ends were cut back, 6 bases at V and 0 bases at J, with 9 bases in the middle. Per germline, CDR1 MNHEY and CDR2 SMNVEV (reference sequence). Primers for the PCR totalled 60 Vbeta and 13 Jbeta. Data came from immunoSEQ multiplex PCR; TCRdb stores just in-frame clones and leaves some out. Of 150,000 to 200,000 clones in the sample, 84% were seen once. Comment on this clone: Its cognate antigen is unknown.

This sequence was found in a boy younger than 18 in good health and CMV-seronegative. The V and J genes are TRBV27 and TRBJ1-3; D might be TRBD1 (6 bases). The source material was PBMCs. The CDR3 DNA is TGTGCCAGCAGCAACAGGGTCTCTGGAAACACCATATATTTT. This translates into CASSNRVSGNTIYF.